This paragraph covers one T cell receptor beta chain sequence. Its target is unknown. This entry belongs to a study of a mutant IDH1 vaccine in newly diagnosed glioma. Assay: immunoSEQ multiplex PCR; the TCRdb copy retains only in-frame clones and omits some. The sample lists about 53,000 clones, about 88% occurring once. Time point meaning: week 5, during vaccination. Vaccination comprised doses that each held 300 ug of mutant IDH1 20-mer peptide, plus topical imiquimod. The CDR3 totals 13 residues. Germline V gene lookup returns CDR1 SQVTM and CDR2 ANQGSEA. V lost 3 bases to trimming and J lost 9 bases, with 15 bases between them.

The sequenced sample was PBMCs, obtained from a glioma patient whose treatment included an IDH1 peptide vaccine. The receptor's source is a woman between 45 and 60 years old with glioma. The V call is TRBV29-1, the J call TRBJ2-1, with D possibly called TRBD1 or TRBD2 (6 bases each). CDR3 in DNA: TGCAGCGTTGATATTCAACAGGGACTTGAGCAGTTCTTC. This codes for CSVDIQQGLEQFF.